This paragraph reports one TCR beta chain. Its antigen is not identified. The sample originates from a study of T-cell reconstitution after alpha-beta-depleted transplantation in children. Points from the study as a whole: Some patients' high day-60 TCRbeta diversity was traced to surviving recipient T cells and thymic progenitors. When one year had passed after transplant, most T-cell counts and diversity came from newly produced T cells. Reports say that about two months after transplant, the alpha-beta T cells came out of several hundred graft clones that had expanded.

Unique molecular identifiers were used in preparing the TCRbeta library. TCRdb independently ran MiXCR on the PCR reads; one entry per CDR3 protein. The repertoire holds fewer than 550,000 distinct CDR3 sequences, with about 10% as singletons. Specimen: PBMCs, collected before TCRalphabeta/CD19-depleted stem cell transplant. The clonotype was recovered from a child under 10 years old with inherited bone marrow failure, due to receive a stem cell transplant.

The DNA of the CDR3 is TGTGCCAGCAGTGAAGCTGTAGCTTATTCTGGGGCCAACGTCCTGACTTTC. Amino acid sequence: CASSEAVAYSGANVLTF. The chain employs TRBV2 and TRBJ2-6; unclear D gene. Germline V gene sequence: CDR1 SNHLY, CDR2 FYNNEI. The CDR3 sequence is 17 residues long. Trimming took 0 bases from V and 1 from J, leaving 10 bases between them. Full variable domain (remainder filled in from reference TRBV2 and TRBJ2-6): EPEVTQTPSHQVTQMGQEVILRCVPISNHLYFYWYRQILGQKVEFLVSFYNNEISEKSEIFDDQFSVERPDGSNFTLKIRSTKLEDSAMYFCASSEAVAYSGANVLTFGAGSRLTVL.